These T cell receptor beta chains were read from a single sample in a study of blood T cell repertoires in COVID-19. The method was immunoSEQ multiplex PCR; TCRdb's version includes in-frame clones alone and lacks a portion of them. The sample holds 100,000 to 140,000 clones, 70% to 90% seen once. The sequenced material came from peripheral blood. These receptors all stem from a man aged 40-49 years with active or convalescent COVID-19. The CDR3 runs from the conserved cysteine through the conserved F or W. The D gene is left open where the match is weak. Rows give clone size only sometimes, using once, few, many, or a class for an expanded clone.

D gene	clone size	V gene	J gene	CDR3 DNA	CDR3 protein
NA	NA	TRBV10-3	TRBJ2-3	TGTGCCATCAAGGGGGTCACAGATACGCAGTATTTT	CAIKGVTDTQYF
NA	once	TRBV28	TRBJ2-1	TGTGCCAGCGCGGGCTACGTAATAGGTGACAATGAGCAGTTCTTC	CASAGYVIGDNEQFF
TRBD1	NA	TRBV10-3	TRBJ1-2	TGTGCCATCAGCGACAATAGACAGGGGTATGGCTACACCTTC	CAISDNRQGYGYTF
NA	NA	TRBV28	TRBJ2-3	TGTGCCAGCAGTTTACCGAACGGAGCAGATACGCAGTATTTT	CASSLPNGADTQYF
NA	NA	TRBV28	TRBJ1-3	TGTGCCAGCAACACGGTGGACAGCTCTGGAAACACCATATATTTT	CASNTVDSSGNTIYF
NA	NA	TRBV4-3	TRBJ1-1	TGCGCCAGCAGCCAAGATAGTTGGAACACTGAAGCTTTCTTT	CASSQDSWNTEAFF
NA	NA	TRBV6-2/TRBV6-3	TRBJ2-1	TGTGCCAGCAGTTACTCCCCGGCCGACTGGGATGAGCAGTTCTTC	CASSYSPADWDEQFF
NA	NA	TRBV3-1/TRBV3-2	TRBJ2-7	TGTGCCAGCAGCCAAGCGGGACTCCTTCGGGGCGAGCAGTACTTC	CASSQAGLLRGEQYF
TRBD1	NA	TRBV6-4	TRBJ2-1	TGTGCCAGCAGCCCACTCATCGGGACAGGGTCCTACAATGAGCAGTTCTTC	CASSPLIGTGSYNEQFF
TRBD2	NA	TRBV11-3	TRBJ2-6	TGTGCCAGCAGCCCCGGACTAGGGGACTCTGGGGCCAACGTCCTGACTTTC	CASSPGLGDSGANVLTF
TRBD1	NA	TRBV6-6	TRBJ1-5	TGTGCCAGCAGTTGGGCGACAGGGGGAAGTCAGCCCCAGCATTTT	CASSWATGGSQPQHF
NA	NA	TRBV4-3	TRBJ1-2	TGCGCCAGCAGCCAAGATCGCGGTTTTTACGGCTACACCTTC	CASSQDRGFYGYTF
TRBD2	NA	TRBV24-1	TRBJ2-3	TGTGCCACCAGTCTAGCGGGAGACACAGATACGCAGTATTTT	CATSLAGDTDTQYF
TRBD1	NA	TRBV2	TRBJ1-2	TGTGCCAGCAGCCCTGGGGGTGACAGGGGCTATGGCTACACCTTC	CASSPGGDRGYGYTF
NA	NA	TRBV23-1	TRBJ2-2	TGCGCCAGCAGTCAATCGTGGCAGACGAACACCGGGGAGCTGTTTTTT	CASSQSWQTNTGELFF
TRBD1	once	TRBV5-4	TRBJ1-2	TGTGCCAGCAGCATCCGGGACAGGTCGAAGGGAGGCTATGGCTACACCTTC	CASSIRDRSKGGYGYTF
TRBD2	NA	TRBV5-1	TRBJ2-5	TGCGCCAGCAGCTTGGCAGGACTAGCGGGAGAGAACAGCTACTTC	CASSLAGLAGENSYF
TRBD2	NA	TRBV18	TRBJ2-1	TGTGCCAGCTCACCGCGTAGCGGGAGGGCCGAGAATGAGCAGTTCTTC	CASSPRSGRAENEQFF
TRBD1	NA	TRBV28	TRBJ1-2	TGTGCCAGCAGCCGTCGACAGGGGGGTCTGTCTGGCTACACCTTC	CASSRRQGGLSGYTF
NA	NA	TRBV5-1	TRBJ1-1	TGCGCCAGCGGGGACAACTTGAACACTGAAGCTTTCTTT	CASGDNLNTEAFF
NA	NA	TRBV28	TRBJ1-1	TGTGCCAGCAGTTTAGTGGCAGGGATGAACACTGAAGCTTTCTTT	CASSLVAGMNTEAFF
TRBD1	NA	TRBV4-3	TRBJ1-2	TGCGCCAGCAGCCGGGACAGGGGTGGCGGCTACACCTTC	CASSRDRGGGYTF
TRBD1	NA	TRBV6-5	TRBJ1-3	TGTGCCAGCAGATTCGGGACAGGGTCTGGAAACACCATATATTTT	CASRFGTGSGNTIYF
TRBD2	NA	TRBV9	TRBJ2-5	TGTGCCAGCAGCTCAACCTTCGGGACTAGCCAAGAGACCCAGTACTTC	CASSSTFGTSQETQYF
NA	NA	TRBV7-8	TRBJ2-3	TGTGCCAGCAGCCCCAGTGGAGGGGTTATAGATACGCAGTATTTT	CASSPSGGVIDTQYF
TRBD1	NA	TRBV19	TRBJ1-5	TGTGCCAGTAGTACGGTAGGTCAGGGGGGCCAGCCCCAGCATTTT	CASSTVGQGGQPQHF